The rows below give T cell receptor beta chains drawn from one sample of a study of cytomegalovirus exposure and HLA in healthy donors. The assay was immunoSEQ multiplex PCR, and TCRdb's table has in-frame clones only and misses some. The data hold approximately 240,000 clones, with around 90% observed a single time. The sample was PBMCs. All receptors derive from a woman aged 18-29 years in good health and CMV-seronegative. Each CDR3 is given with its conserved first and last residue. A D gene is named only where the DNA matches it firmly. Some rows mark clone size as missing; the rest say once, few, many or name a class of expanded clone.

D gene	V gene	clone size	J gene	CDR3 DNA	CDR3 protein
.	TRBV5-1	.	TRBJ1-1	TGCGCCAGCAGCTTGGGGATCGGGGTTATGAACACTGAAGCTTTCTTT	CASSLGIGVMNTEAFF
TRBD2	TRBV6-1	.	TRBJ2-7	TGTGCCAGCGGGATAGCGGGAGCCGAGCAGTACTTC	CASGIAGAEQYF
.	TRBV11-2	.	TRBJ2-7	TGTGCCAGCAGCTTAGCGTCCCCTCGGGAGCAGTACTTC	CASSLASPREQYF
.	TRBV2	.	TRBJ1-2	TGTGCCAGCAGAAGACGGGGGGGACTAGGCTACACCTTC	CASRRRGGLGYTF
TRBD2	TRBV10-1	.	TRBJ2-5	TGCGCCAGCAGTGACCCCACAGGACTAGCGTCTATTGAGACCCAGTACTTC	CASSDPTGLASIETQYF
.	TRBV29-1	once	TRBJ2-7	TGCAGCGCAGCGGGACAAACCTACGAGCAGTACTTC	CSAAGQTYEQYF
.	TRBV7-9	.	TRBJ1-1	TGTGCCAGCAGCTATATACTCGGCACTGAAGCTTTCTTT	CASSYILGTEAFF
TRBD2	TRBV11-3	.	TRBJ2-7	TGTGCCAGCAGCTTGACCGGCGGGAGTTCCTACGAGCAGTACTTC	CASSLTGGSSYEQYF
.	TRBV5-1	.	TRBJ2-2	TGCGCCAGCAGCTTTAATACCCTCCGAGGTACCGGGGAGCTGTTTTTT	CASSFNTLRGTGELFF
TRBD2	TRBV11-2	.	TRBJ2-3	TGTGCCAGCAGCTTTTCTAGCGGCCGCACAGATACGCAGTATTTT	CASSFSSGRTDTQYF
.	TRBV6-5	.	TRBJ1-2	TGTGCCAGCAGTGAGAATAGTAACTATGGCTACACCTTC	CASSENSNYGYTF
.	TRBV28	.	TRBJ1-2	TGTGCCAGCAGTTTAGGGACACCCTTGAACTATGGCTACACCTTC	CASSLGTPLNYGYTF
.	TRBV5-1	.	TRBJ2-2	TGCGCCAGCAGCTTAACAGACAACACCGGGGAGCTGTTTTTT	CASSLTDNTGELFF
.	TRBV21-1	.	TRBJ2-7	TGTGCCAGCAGCAAAGGGCGACTAGCGGGAGGGCGGGACGACGAGCAGTACTTC	CASSKGRLAGGRDDEQYF
TRBD2	TRBV11-3	.	TRBJ2-3	TGTGCCAGCAGCGAGCGGGGGCTAGCGGGAGTCGCAGATACGCAGTATTTT	CASSERGLAGVADTQYF
.	TRBV5-6	.	TRBJ2-5	TGTGCCAGTTCCCTGGGCAGGGGGAGGCAAGAGACCCAGTACTTC	CASSLGRGRQETQYF
.	TRBV6-5	.	TRBJ1-5	TGTGCCAGCAGTTGGTGGCAGGGATCCAATCAGCCCCAGCATTTT	CASSWWQGSNQPQHF
.	TRBV28	.	TRBJ1-1	TGTGCCAGCAGTTTGCCGCAGTCCCGCACAAACACTGAAGCTTTCTTT	CASSLPQSRTNTEAFF
.	TRBV7-9	.	TRBJ2-7	TGTGCCAGCAGCACATTCAACAAATCCTACGAGCAGTACTTC	CASSTFNKSYEQYF
.	TRBV2	.	TRBJ1-5	TGTGCCAGCAGTACCGGACAAAAGCCCCAGCATTTT	CASSTGQKPQHF
TRBD1	TRBV5-1	.	TRBJ1-1	TGCGCCAGCAGACCCGGACAGGGCCCTGAAGCTTTCTTT	CASRPGQGPEAFF
TRBD1	TRBV18	.	TRBJ1-1	TGTGCCAGCTCAGAAGGACAGGCCAACACTGAAGCTTTCTTT	CASSEGQANTEAFF
TRBD1	TRBV6-1	.	TRBJ1-3	TGTGCCAGCAGTGGAGTAAGGACAGGCTCTGGAAACACCATATATTTT	CASSGVRTGSGNTIYF
TRBD1	TRBV18	.	TRBJ2-7	TGTGCCAGCTCACCGAAGGGACAGGCGCACGAGCAGTACTTC	CASSPKGQAHEQYF